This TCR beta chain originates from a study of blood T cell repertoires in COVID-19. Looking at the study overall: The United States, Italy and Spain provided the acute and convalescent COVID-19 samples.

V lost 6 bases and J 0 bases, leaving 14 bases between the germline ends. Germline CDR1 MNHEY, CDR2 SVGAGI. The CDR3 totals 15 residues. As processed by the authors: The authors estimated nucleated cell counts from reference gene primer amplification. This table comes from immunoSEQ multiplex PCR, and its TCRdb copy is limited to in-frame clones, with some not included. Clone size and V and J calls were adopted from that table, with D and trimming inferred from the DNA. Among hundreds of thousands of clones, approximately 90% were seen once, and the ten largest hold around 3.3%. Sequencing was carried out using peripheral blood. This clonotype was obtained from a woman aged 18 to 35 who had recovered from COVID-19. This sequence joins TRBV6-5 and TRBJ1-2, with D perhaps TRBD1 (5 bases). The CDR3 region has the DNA TGTGCCAGCAGCCCAGACAGACCCGCTAACTATGGCTACACCTTC. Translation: CASSPDRPANYGYTF.